These T cell receptor beta chains were read from a single sample in a study of human T cells and chemical hapten exposure. Via MiXCR, TCRdb re-called the RACE reads, giving one row per CDR3 protein. The top ten hold around 2.8% of the sample, which has around 120,000 distinct CDR3 sequences, roughly 12% seen once. The sequencing used whole blood, collected in connection with sensitization to the hapten diphenylcyclopropenone (DPC). The receptors shown here come from a woman aged 18-29 years with alopecia areata. Some clones in this sample may be carry-over from other donors' samples. The CDR3 runs from the conserved cysteine through the conserved F or W. Fields, in order: D gene, J gene, V gene, clone size, CDR3 protein, CDR3 DNA. D genes are given only for firm matches. Some rows have no size entry. The others give once, few or many, or a class for an expanded clone.

.	TRBJ1-3	TRBV6-1	few	CASSYSNSGNTIYF	TGTGCCAGCAGTTATAGTAACTCTGGAAACACCATATATTTT
TRBD1	TRBJ2-5	TRBV7-9	.	CASRPEGTAQETQYF	TGTGCCAGCAGACCCGAGGGGACAGCCCAAGAGACCCAGTACTTC
TRBD1	TRBJ1-6	TRBV12-3/TRBV12-4	.	CASGLTGGHSPLHF	TGTGCCAGCGGCCTGACAGGGGGCCATTCACCCCTCCACTTT
.	TRBJ2-5	TRBV5-1	many	CASSLDTGRTGKTQYF	TGCGCCAGCAGCTTGGATACAGGGAGAACCGGGAAGACCCAGTACTTC
.	TRBJ2-5	TRBV7-6	many	CASSSRSSYQETQYF	TGTGCCAGCAGCTCAAGGTCCAGCTACCAAGAGACCCAGTACTTC
TRBD1	TRBJ1-3	TRBV5-1	.	CASSNRPGTGSGSGNTIYF	TGCGCCAGCAGCAATCGTCCCGGGACAGGGTCCGGCTCTGGAAACACCATATATTTT
TRBD1	TRBJ1-1	TRBV6-6	.	CASSYAPGGGGTEAFF	TGTGCCAGCAGTTACGCCCCAGGGGGCGGAGGCACTGAAGCTTTCTTT
TRBD1	TRBJ1-2	TRBV6-5	.	CASSYGGQGWDYGYTF	TGTGCCAGCAGTTACGGGGGACAGGGGTGGGACTATGGCTACACCTTC
.	TRBJ1-3	TRBV6-6	few	CASRGQGNTIYF	TGTGCCAGCAGAGGACAGGGAAACACCATATATTTT
TRBD1	TRBJ2-2	TRBV5-1	many	CASSLSAGGFTGELFF	TGCGCCAGCAGCTTGTCGGCAGGGGGATTCACCGGGGAGCTGTTTTTT
TRBD2	TRBJ2-5	TRBV29-1	.	CSVGTSETQYF	TGCAGCGTTGGGACTAGCGAGACCCAGTACTTC
.	TRBJ2-2	TRBV7-8	many	CASSLGPPTVENTGELFF	TGTGCCAGCAGCTTAGGCCCACCAACGGTGGAGAACACCGGGGAGCTGTTTTTT
.	TRBJ2-3	TRBV5-5	.	CASSWATDTQYF	TGTGCCAGCAGCTGGGCCACAGATACGCAGTATTTT
.	TRBJ2-3	TRBV10-3	.	CAISERQAFSTDTQYF	TGTGCCATCAGTGAGAGGCAGGCTTTTAGCACAGATACGCAGTATTTT
.	TRBJ1-1	TRBV3-1	.	CASSRPGETEAFF	TGTGCCAGCAGCCGACCGGGAGAGACTGAAGCTTTCTTT
TRBD2	TRBJ2-3	TRBV3-1	few	CASSDSSGAVIDTQYF	TGTGCCAGCAGCGACTCTAGCGGGGCAGTGATAGATACGCAGTATTTT
TRBD1	TRBJ1-3	TRBV4-2	few	CASSQVDREENTIYF	TGTGCCAGCAGCCAGGTTGACAGGGAAGAAAACACCATATATTTT
.	TRBJ2-5	TRBV7-9	few	CASSLDRSETQYF	TGTGCCAGCAGCTTAGACAGATCAGAGACCCAGTACTTC
TRBD1	TRBJ2-3	TRBV5-6	few	CASSSNGQGGRDTQYF	TGTGCCAGCAGCTCGAATGGACAGGGGGGGAGAGATACGCAGTATTTT
TRBD1	TRBJ2-7	TRBV2	many	CASSTNRGSNEQYF	TGTGCCAGCAGTACCAACAGGGGAAGTAACGAGCAGTACTTC
TRBD1	TRBJ2-7	TRBV12-5	.	CASGPRTGYEQYF	TGTGCTAGTGGTCCCCGGACAGGTTACGAGCAGTACTTC
TRBD1	TRBJ2-7	TRBV11-2	.	CASSLATGVNYEQYF	TGTGCCAGCAGCTTAGCGACAGGGGTCAACTACGAGCAGTACTTC
.	TRBJ1-4	TRBV27	many	CASSLYPQGTSTNEKLFF	TGTGCCAGCAGTTTATATCCCCAGGGGACCTCAACTAATGAAAAACTGTTTTTT
.	TRBJ2-3	TRBV7-8	.	CASSLVGGTGTQYF	TGTGCCAGCAGCTTAGTTGGCGGGACGGGTACGCAGTATTTT
TRBD1	TRBJ1-4	TRBV27	.	CASSLMDRGAKLFF	TGTGCCAGCAGTTTAATGGACAGGGGTGCAAAACTGTTTTTT
TRBD1	TRBJ1-5	TRBV6-5	many	CASAEGASNQPQHF	TGTGCCAGCGCAGAGGGGGCGAGCAATCAGCCCCAGCATTTT
.	TRBJ2-1	TRBV12-3/TRBV12-4	once	CASSLAEGSSYNEQFF	TGTGCCAGCAGTTTAGCCGAAGGGAGCTCCTACAATGAGCAGTTCTTC
TRBD2	TRBJ2-3	TRBV6-1	.	CASIRGFSGSLSTDTQYF	TGTGCCAGCATAAGGGGATTTAGCGGGAGCCTAAGCACAGATACGCAGTATTTT
TRBD2	TRBJ2-5	TRBV7-2	.	CASHPPSGAQETQYF	TGTGCCAGCCACCCCCCTAGCGGGGCTCAAGAGACCCAGTACTTC
TRBD2	TRBJ2-3	TRBV20-1	.	CSARRAGLTDTQYF	TGCAGTGCTCGACGAGCGGGGCTCACAGATACGCAGTATTTT
TRBD1	TRBJ1-1	TRBV9	few	CASSAGQGLRTEAFF	TGTGCCAGCAGCGCGGGACAGGGGTTAAGGACTGAAGCTTTCTTT
.	TRBJ1-1	TRBV6-2/TRBV6-3	.	CASRKGISEAFF	TGTGCCAGCAGAAAAGGGATATCTGAAGCTTTCTTT
.	TRBJ2-5	TRBV6-2/TRBV6-3	many	CASSGREQETQYF	TGTGCCAGCAGTGGCAGAGAGCAAGAGACCCAGTACTTC
.	TRBJ2-2	TRBV5-6	few	CASSFGTGELFF	TGTGCCAGCAGCTTCGGGACCGGGGAGCTGTTTTTT
.	TRBJ2-5	TRBV5-6	.	CASSLDVDEAQYF	TGTGCCAGCAGCTTGGATGTGGACGAGGCCCAGTACTTC
.	TRBJ1-1	TRBV6-5	few	CASSYRAGLNTEAFF	TGTGCCAGCAGTTATCGGGCGGGGCTGAACACTGAAGCTTTCTTT